A selection of T cell receptor beta chains follows, all from one sample in a study of STAT5B mutations in CD4+ large granular lymphocyte leukemia. Measured with immunoSEQ multiplex PCR; TCRdb has only the in-frame clones, and not every one. Of some 32,000 clones listed, around 81% were seen once; the top ten hold roughly 4.3%. Source material: CD4+ T cells from blood buffy coats. The receptors were gathered from a human donor in good health. CDR3s include the opening cysteine and the closing phenylalanine or tryptophan. The D gene is left open where the match is weak. Clone size is not always given. Where it is, it says once, few, many or a class for expanded clones.

TRBJ1-2 | - | - | TRBV28 | CASSEARGHGYTF | TGTGCCAGCAGTGAAGCTAGGGGTCACGGCTACACCTTC
TRBJ2-1 | - | TRBD1 | TRBV18 | CASSTQGENEQFF | TGTGCCAGCTCAACACAGGGGGAGAATGAGCAGTTCTTC
TRBJ2-1 | - | - | TRBV30 | CAWRSYNEQFF | TGTGCCTGGAGGTCCTACAATGAGCAGTTCTTC
TRBJ1-4 | - | TRBD1 | TRBV5-4 | CASSVQGAVEKLFF | TGTGCCAGCAGCGTTCAGGGGGCAGTAGAAAAACTGTTTTTT
TRBJ2-1 | - | TRBD2 | TRBV4-1 | CASSLRGTSGSYEQFF | TGCGCCAGCAGCCTACGAGGGACTAGCGGGAGTTATGAGCAGTTCTTC
TRBJ2-3 | - | - | TRBV5-1 | CASSPLVGDTQYF | TGCGCCAGCAGCCCCCTAGTGGGGGATACGCAGTATTTT
TRBJ1-2 | - | - | TRBV29-1 | CSVDQANYGYTF | TGCAGCGTTGACCAGGCTAACTATGGCTACACCTTC
TRBJ2-5 | - | TRBD2 | TRBV19 | CASSMGGGETQYF | TGTGCCAGTAGTATGGGCGGGGGAGAGACCCAGTACTTC
TRBJ1-1 | - | - | TRBV11-2 | CASSKRRGRENTEAFF | TGTGCCAGCAGCAAGAGGAGGGGCAGGGAGAACACTGAAGCTTTCTTT
TRBJ1-5 | few | - | TRBV28 | CASKGPGRSNQPQHF | TGTGCCAGCAAAGGGCCAGGTCGGAGCAATCAGCCCCAGCATTTT
TRBJ2-7 | - | TRBD2 | TRBV11-3 | CASSRSGRDDEQYF | TGTGCCAGCAGCCGAAGCGGGAGGGACGACGAGCAGTACTTC
TRBJ1-2 | - | - | TRBV4-2 | CASSQDADSLNYGYTF | TGTGCCAGCAGCCAAGATGCGGACAGTCTCAACTATGGCTACACCTTC
TRBJ2-6 | - | - | TRBV7-9 | CASSLGNSGANVLTF | TGTGCCAGCAGCTTAGGGAACTCTGGGGCCAACGTCCTGACTTTC
TRBJ2-7 | - | - | TRBV6-1 | CASIVPLVGSYEQYF | TGTGCCAGCATCGTGCCCTTGGTCGGCTCCTACGAGCAGTACTTC
TRBJ1-3 | - | - | TRBV5-8 | CASSWGRSSGNTIYF | TGTGCCAGCAGCTGGGGACGAAGCTCTGGAAACACCATATATTTT
TRBJ2-3 | - | - | TRBV18 | CASSPPARDTQYF | TGTGCCAGCTCACCTCCCGCCAGGGATACGCAGTATTTT
TRBJ2-7 | - | - | TRBV7-6 | CASSVGYEQYF | TGTGCCAGCAGCGTCGGGTACGAGCAGTACTTC
TRBJ1-5 | - | - | TRBV27 | CASSLQGQGLPQHF | TGTGCCAGCAGTTTACAGGGTCAGGGATTGCCCCAGCATTTT
TRBJ2-7 | once | TRBD2 | TRBV18 | CASSPGTSGSYEQYF | TGTGCCAGCTCACCCGGGACTAGCGGGAGCTACGAGCAGTACTTC
TRBJ1-5 | - | - | TRBV28 | CASRGSYSNQPQHF | TGTGCCAGCAGGGGGAGCTATAGCAATCAGCCCCAGCATTTT
TRBJ2-3 | - | - | TRBV7-3 | CASSLTSSDTQYF | TGTGCCAGCAGCTTAACTAGTTCCGATACGCAGTATTTT
TRBJ2-3 | - | TRBD1 | TRBV6-1 | CASSPRTGTGDTQYF | TGTGCCAGCAGTCCTAGGACAGGGACGGGGGATACGCAGTATTTT
TRBJ1-1 | - | - | TRBV5-4 | CASSFGGLRDQNTEAFF | TGTGCCAGCAGCTTCGGCGGGCTGCGTGATCAAAACACTGAAGCTTTCTTT
TRBJ1-2 | - | - | TRBV6-1 | CASSEEGQARYGYTF | TGTGCCAGCAGTGAAGAGGGGCAGGCTAGGTATGGCTACACCTTC
TRBJ1-1 | - | - | TRBV6-6 | CASSPSGGNTEAFF | TGTGCCAGCAGCCCATCGGGAGGGAACACTGAAGCTTTCTTT
TRBJ1-2 | - | - | TRBV5-4 | CASSLASANYGYTF | TGTGCCAGCAGCTTGGCCTCCGCTAACTATGGCTACACCTTC
TRBJ1-5 | - | - | TRBV18 | CASSPPSGGNGQPQHF | TGTGCCAGCTCACCACCTTCTGGGGGGAACGGTCAGCCCCAGCATTTT
TRBJ1-2 | - | - | TRBV27 | CASSQQGDYGYTF | TGTGCCAGCAGCCAACAGGGTGACTATGGCTACACCTTC
TRBJ2-2 | - | - | TRBV11-3 | CASSLRRGELFF | TGTGCCAGCAGCTTAAGACGTGGGGAGCTGTTTTTT
TRBJ2-2 | - | TRBD1 | TRBV7-3 | CASSLGGTANTGELFF | TGTGCCAGCAGCCTCGGTGGGACAGCGAACACCGGGGAGCTGTTTTTT
TRBJ1-4 | - | - | TRBV2 | CASSAKRYEKLFF | TGTGCCAGCAGTGCGAAGCGATATGAAAAACTGTTTTTT
TRBJ2-4 | - | TRBD1 | TRBV25-1 | CASSEFDRDKNIQYF | TGTGCCAGCAGTGAATTCGACAGGGACAAAAACATTCAGTACTTC
TRBJ2-3 | - | - | TRBV7-8 | CASSSYGGTDTQYF | TGTGCCAGCAGCAGCTACGGGGGCACAGATACGCAGTATTTT
TRBJ1-2 | - | - | TRBV29-1 | CSVGQTGLGYGYTF | TGCAGCGTTGGACAGACCGGTCTGGGCTATGGCTACACCTTC
TRBJ1-6 | - | - | TRBV27 | CASRLTGGFNSPLHF | TGTGCCAGCAGATTGACAGGAGGTTTCAATTCACCCCTCCACTTT
TRBJ2-5 | once | TRBD2 | TRBV28 | CASSPGGGVGRETQYF | TGTGCCAGCAGCCCCGGGGGGGGCGTAGGTCGAGAGACCCAGTACTTC
TRBJ2-5 | - | - | TRBV2 | CASSAPPSIGGQETQYF | TGTGCCAGCAGTGCCCCCCCCAGTATCGGCGGCCAAGAGACCCAGTACTTC
TRBJ1-5 | - | - | TRBV4-1 | CASSQSTVRGRNQPQHF | TGCGCCAGCAGCCAGTCGACAGTCCGAGGCCGCAATCAGCCCCAGCATTTT
TRBJ2-1 | - | TRBD1 | TRBV5-1 | CASSLGTGGYNEQFF | TGCGCCAGCAGCCTCGGGACAGGGGGCTATAATGAGCAGTTCTTC
TRBJ2-4 | - | - | TRBV10-3 | CAISASGAKNIQYF | TGTGCCATCAGTGCATCAGGGGCCAAAAACATTCAGTACTTC
TRBJ2-5 | - | - | TRBV7-2 | CASSLQSTETQYF | TGTGCCAGCAGCTTACAGAGCACAGAGACCCAGTACTTC
TRBJ1-5 | - | - | TRBV19 | CASTRQFYSNQPQHF | TGTGCCAGCACGAGACAGTTCTATAGCAATCAGCCCCAGCATTTT
TRBJ1-5 | - | - | TRBV6-1 | CASSGEGNQPQHF | TGTGCCAGCAGTGGGGAGGGGAATCAGCCCCAGCATTTT
TRBJ2-7 | - | - | TRBV27 | CASSFSVQPSYEQYF | TGTGCCAGCAGTTTTTCGGTCCAACCTTCCTACGAGCAGTACTTC
TRBJ2-2 | - | - | TRBV10-2 | CASSALSNTGELFF | TGCGCCAGCAGTGCTCTGAGTAACACCGGGGAGCTGTTTTTT
TRBJ1-5 | - | - | TRBV7-2 | CASSRRQGLEAQHF | TGTGCCAGCAGTCGCCGGCAGGGCTTAGAGGCCCAGCATTTT
TRBJ2-3 | - | - | TRBV30 | CAWTTRLADTQYF | TGTGCCTGGACCACCCGACTAGCAGATACGCAGTATTTT
TRBJ1-1 | - | - | TRBV28 | CASSLWRRNTEAFF | TGTGCCAGCAGTTTATGGCGGCGGAACACTGAAGCTTTCTTT
TRBJ2-5 | - | - | TRBV12-1 | CASSFAERDQETQYF | TGTGCCAGCAGCTTCGCCGAGCGGGACCAAGAGACCCAGTACTTC
TRBJ2-5 | - | - | TRBV5-6 | CASSLGYGIETQYF | TGTGCCAGCAGCTTGGGATACGGGATAGAGACCCAGTACTTC
TRBJ2-7 | - | TRBD2 | TRBV5-1 | CASSYAPGGDRIYEQYF | TGCGCCAGCAGCTATGCCCCGGGGGGGGATCGCATCTACGAGCAGTACTTC
TRBJ2-5 | - | - | TRBV5-4 | CASSLAVAAETQYF | TGTGCCAGCAGCTTGGCAGTCGCTGCAGAGACCCAGTACTTC
TRBJ2-1 | - | - | TRBV6-5 | CASSPPLGDLFF | TGTGCCAGCAGCCCTCCCCTAGGGGATCTGTTCTTC
TRBJ1-6 | - | TRBD1 | TRBV19 | CASNTGDSYNSPLHF | TGTGCCAGTAATACAGGGGATAGCTATAATTCACCCCTCCACTTT
TRBJ2-1 | - | TRBD2 | TRBV11-3 | CASSLAGAHSEQFF | TGTGCCAGCAGCCTAGCGGGAGCTCATAGTGAGCAGTTCTTC